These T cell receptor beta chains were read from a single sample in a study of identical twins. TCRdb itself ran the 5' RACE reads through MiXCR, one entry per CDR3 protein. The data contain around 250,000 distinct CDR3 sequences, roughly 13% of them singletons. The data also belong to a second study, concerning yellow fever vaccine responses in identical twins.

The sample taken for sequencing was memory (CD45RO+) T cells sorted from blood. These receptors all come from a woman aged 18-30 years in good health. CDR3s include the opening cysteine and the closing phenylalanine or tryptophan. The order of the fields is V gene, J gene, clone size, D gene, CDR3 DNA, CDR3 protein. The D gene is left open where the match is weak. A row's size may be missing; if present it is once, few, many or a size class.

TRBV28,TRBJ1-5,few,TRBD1,TGTGCCAGCAACCGAGGGACAGGGGCCAATCAGCCCCAGCATTTT,CASNRGTGANQPQHF
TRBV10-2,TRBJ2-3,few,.,TGCGCCAGCAGTGAGTCGACAGATACGCAGTATTTT,CASSESTDTQYF
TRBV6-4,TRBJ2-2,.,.,TGTGCCAGCAGTGCAAGCGCAGGGATCACCGGGGAGCTGTTTTTT,CASSASAGITGELFF
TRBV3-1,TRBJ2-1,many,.,TGTGCCAGCAGCCCCCAGAAACTCCAAGGCAATGAGCAGTTCTTC,CASSPQKLQGNEQFF
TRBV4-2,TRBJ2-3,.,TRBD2,TGTGCCAGCAGCCAACTAGCGGGGGGCGGAGATACGCAGTATTTT,CASSQLAGGGDTQYF
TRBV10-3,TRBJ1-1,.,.,TGTGCCGTCAAAACTCAGGTGAACACTGAAGCTTTCTTT,CAVKTQVNTEAFF
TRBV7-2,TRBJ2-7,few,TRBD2,TGTGCCAGCAGCTCCCTTGGGCGGGGGGACCGGTACGAGCAGTACTTC,CASSSLGRGDRYEQYF
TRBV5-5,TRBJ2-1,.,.,TGTGCCATCAGCTTGGGGCTCCTCTGCTACAATGAGCAGTTCTTC,CAISLGLLCYNEQFF
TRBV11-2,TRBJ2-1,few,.,TGTGCCAGCAGCCAGACCTATGAGCAGTTCTTC,CASSQTYEQFF
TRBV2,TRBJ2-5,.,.,TGTGCCAGCAGTGGAATGGGGAATTTGGGAGAGACCCAGTACTTC,CASSGMGNLGETQYF
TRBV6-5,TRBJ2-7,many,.,TGTGCCAGCAGTTACCGCAGGGAGAGCCACGAGCAGTACTTC,CASSYRRESHEQYF
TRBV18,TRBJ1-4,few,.,TGTGCCAGCTCACCAAATGAAAAACTGTTTTTT,CASSPNEKLFF
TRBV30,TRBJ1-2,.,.,TGTGCCTGGAGTTCCATGGGGGCTAACTATGGCTACACCTTC,CAWSSMGANYGYTF
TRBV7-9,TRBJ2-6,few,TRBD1,TGTGCCAGCAGCCCGACAGGGATGGCGTCTGGGGCCAACGTCCTGACTTTC,CASSPTGMASGANVLTF
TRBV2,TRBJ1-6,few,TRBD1,TGTGCCACCAACCCCGACAGGGGGCATTCACCCCTCCACTTT,CATNPDRGHSPLHF
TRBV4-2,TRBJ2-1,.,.,TGTGCCAGCAGCCCCCGACAGGGAGGTGTCCACAATGAGCAGTTCTTC,CASSPRQGGVHNEQFF
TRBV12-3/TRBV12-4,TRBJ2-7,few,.,TGTGCCAGCAGGTCCTCTATGTACGAGCAGTACTTC,CASRSSMYEQYF
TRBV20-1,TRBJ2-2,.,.,TGCAGTGCTAGAGATACGGGGGTCAGCACCGGGGAGCTGTTTTTT,CSARDTGVSTGELFF
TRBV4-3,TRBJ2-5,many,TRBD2,TGCGCCAGCAGCCAAGAATCGGGCGGGAGTGAGACCCAGTACTTC,CASSQESGGSETQYF
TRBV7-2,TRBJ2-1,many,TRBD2,TGTGCCAGCAGACTTTACAAGACTAGCGGGAGTTCTGAGCAGTTCTTC,CASRLYKTSGSSEQFF
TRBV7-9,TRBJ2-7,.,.,TGTGCCAGCAGCTTGAGGGGGGGAGCCTACGAGCAGTACTTC,CASSLRGGAYEQYF
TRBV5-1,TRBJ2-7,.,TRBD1,TGCGCCAGCAGCTTGGGGGACAGGTCGTACGAGCAGTACTTC,CASSLGDRSYEQYF
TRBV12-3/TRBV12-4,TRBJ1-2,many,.,TGTGCCAGCAGTTTGCGGCGTGGCGGGGTGTACTATGGCTACACCTTC,CASSLRRGGVYYGYTF
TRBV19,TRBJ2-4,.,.,TGTGCCAGTAGCCAACAGGGAGGATCTCTAAACATTCAGTACTTC,CASSQQGGSLNIQYF
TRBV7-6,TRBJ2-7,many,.,TGTGCCAGCAGCTTAGGTGGTTATTCCTACGAGCAGTACTTC,CASSLGGYSYEQYF
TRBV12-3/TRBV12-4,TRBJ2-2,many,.,TGTGCCAGCAGTTCAGTTAACACCGGGGAGCTGTTTTTT,CASSSVNTGELFF
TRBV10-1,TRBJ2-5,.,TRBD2,TGCGCCAGCAGTGTCCTAGCGGGAGCGGAAGAGACCCAGTACTTC,CASSVLAGAEETQYF
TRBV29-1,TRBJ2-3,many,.,TGCAGCACCACAGGGTGGGAGGATACGCAGTATTTT,CSTTGWEDTQYF
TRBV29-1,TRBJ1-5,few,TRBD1,TGCAGCGTTGTAGACAGGGGCCAGCCCCAGCATTTT,CSVVDRGQPQHF
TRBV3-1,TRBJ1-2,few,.,TGTGCCAGCAGCCAAGATACCTGGATCACCAGGGGCTACACCTTC,CASSQDTWITRGYTF
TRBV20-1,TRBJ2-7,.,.,TGCAGTGTAAGGGACTCCTACTACGAGCAGTACTTC,CSVRDSYYEQYF
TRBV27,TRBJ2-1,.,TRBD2,TGTGCCAGCACCTGGAGTCGGGGGGGCATTGAGCAGTTCTTC,CASTWSRGGIEQFF
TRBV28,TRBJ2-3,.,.,TGTGCCAGCAAACGTTCGGATACGCAGTATTTT,CASKRSDTQYF
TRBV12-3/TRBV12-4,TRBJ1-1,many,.,TGTGCCAGCAGTTTGCCCAACACTGAAGCTTTCTTT,CASSLPNTEAFF
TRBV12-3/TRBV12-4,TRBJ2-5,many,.,TGTGCCAGCAGTGCCGGGACCAACTTCGGGACCCAGTACTTC,CASSAGTNFGTQYF
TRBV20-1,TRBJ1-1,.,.,TGCAGTGCTCATTCGGCGACGGAGAACACTGAAGCTTTCTTT,CSAHSATENTEAFF
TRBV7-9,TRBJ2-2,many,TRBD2,TGTGCCAGCAGCGCTGCTAGCGGATCGAACACCGGGGAGCTGTTTTTT,CASSAASGSNTGELFF
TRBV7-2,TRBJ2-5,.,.,TGTGCCAGCAGCTTCGGTTATGGCCAAGAGACCCAGTACTTC,CASSFGYGQETQYF
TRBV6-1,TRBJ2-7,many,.,TGTGCCAGCAGTGAAGAGGAAGGGAAAGGGTACTACGAGCAGTACTTC,CASSEEEGKGYYEQYF
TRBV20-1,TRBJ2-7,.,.,TGCAGCCAGAACTCCCCGCGGGGCAGGGGTCACGAGCAGTACTTC,CSQNSPRGRGHEQYF
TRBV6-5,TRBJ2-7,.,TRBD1,TGTGCCAGCAGTTACGGCGGACAGGAGACCTACGAGCAGTACTTC,CASSYGGQETYEQYF
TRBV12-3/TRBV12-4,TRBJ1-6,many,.,TGTGCCAGCAGTTTCGGCCAGGGCGGTTCACCCCTCCACTTT,CASSFGQGGSPLHF
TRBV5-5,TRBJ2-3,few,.,TGTGCCAGCAGCCCTCAGATTAGCACAGATACGCAGTATTTT,CASSPQISTDTQYF
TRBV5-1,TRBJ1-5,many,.,TGCGCCAGCAGCCCGGACGGCTTAAGCAATCAGCCCCAGCATTTT,CASSPDGLSNQPQHF
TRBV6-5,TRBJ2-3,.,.,TGTGCCAGCAGTTACTCGATAGGGACAAGGGAAGCAGATACGCAGTATTTT,CASSYSIGTREADTQYF
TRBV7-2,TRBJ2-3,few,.,TGTGCCAGCAGCTCACGGCTAGATACGCAGTATTTT,CASSSRLDTQYF
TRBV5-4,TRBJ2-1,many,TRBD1,TGTGCCAGCAGCTCGCGGGGGACAGGGGGCGTTTTTGATGAGCAGTTCTTC,CASSSRGTGGVFDEQFF
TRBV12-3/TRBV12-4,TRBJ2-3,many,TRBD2,TGTGCCAGTACCTCATTCGGGCGGGAGAGCACAGATACGCAGTATTTT,CASTSFGRESTDTQYF
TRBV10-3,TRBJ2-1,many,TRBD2,TGTGCCATCAGTCAGGGCGGGAGCTCCTACAATGAGCAGTTCTTC,CAISQGGSSYNEQFF
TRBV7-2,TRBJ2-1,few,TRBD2,TGTGCCAGCAGCGGTATAGCGGGGGGGGCGGGCAATGAGCAGTTCTTC,CASSGIAGGAGNEQFF
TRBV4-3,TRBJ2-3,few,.,TGCGCCAGCAGCCAATCCGGGACCTCGGGCCCAGATACGCAGTATTTT,CASSQSGTSGPDTQYF
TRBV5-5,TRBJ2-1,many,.,TGTGCCAGCAGCTTGATGAGCGGCCCCTACAATGAGCAGTTCTTC,CASSLMSGPYNEQFF
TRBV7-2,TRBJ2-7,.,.,TGTGCCAGCAGCTTATTATCAACAGCCTACGAGCAGTACTTC,CASSLLSTAYEQYF